What follows describes a single T cell receptor (beta chain). Its specificity is not known. Germline V gene sequence: CDR1 MNHEY, CDR2 SVGEGT. This CDR3 region has 12 residues. Trimming took 5 bases from V and 6 from J, leaving 8 bases between them. The data belong to a study of CD8 T cells in ankylosing spondylitis. From the 5' RACE reads, TCRdb called clonotypes with MiXCR, one entry per CDR3 protein. In the table there are 670,000 or so distinct CDR3 sequences, roughly 19% of which are singletons. Overall study results and limits: A TCR beta motif of roughly 8 highly homologous variants appeared characteristic of ankylosing spondylitis blood.

The chain couples TRBV6-2 or TRBV6-3 to TRBJ1-5; D call uncertain. Sequencing used blood, either unsorted or a sorted T cell fraction (not recorded which). This clonotype was obtained from a male donor with ankylosing spondylitis. The CDR3, as DNA: TGTGCCAGCAGTCTCTCAAGTCAGCCCCAGCATTTT. Its translation is CASSLSSQPQHF.